Presented here are 2 T cell receptor beta chains from one specimen sequenced in a study of blood T cell repertoires in COVID-19. The protocol was immunoSEQ multiplex PCR, while the TCRdb copy is restricted to in-frame clones and leaves out a portion. The sample records about 200,000 clones, 94% being singletons. Sequencing used peripheral blood. The receptors derive from a man aged 30-40 years with COVID-19, enrolled during active disease.

The gene calls are TRBV15 and TRBJ2-7; 9 nucleotides line up with TRBD1. V was clipped by 4 bases and J by 3 bases; unmatched bases: 1. Germline CDR1 is LNHNV and CDR2 is YYDKDF (reference sequence). The CDR3 length is 13 residues. CDR3 DNA: TGTGCCACCAGCACGGGACAGGGCTACGAGCAGTACTTC. It specifies CATSTGQGYEQYF.

The rearrangement links TRBV2 to TRBJ2-7, with D possibly being TRBD1 (6 bases). V lost 6 bases and J lost 0, with 12 bases in between. The CDR3 runs 14 residues. The germline gives CDR1 SNHLY, CDR2 FYNNEI. CDR3 protein: CASSTRTDSYEQYF. CDR3 in DNA: TGTGCCAGCAGCACAAGGACAGACTCCTACGAGCAGTACTTC.